This note documents a single T cell receptor (beta chain) sequence. Participants were aged 18 to 89 years from about two dozen US areas. Categorization into cohorts depended on clinical history that participants reported. This record belongs to a study of blood T cell repertoires in COVID-19. Study at large: Spain, Italy and the United States supplied samples that represented acute and convalescent COVID-19.

V was cut by 0 bases and J by 2 bases, with 5 bases left in between. CDR1 is LNHDA and CDR2 is SQIVND in the germline V gene (reference sequence). The CDR3 runs 14 residues. TCRdb's table, derived via immunoSEQ multiplex PCR, lists solely in-frame clones and lacks some. The data hold 250,000 to 300,000 clones, with about nine tenths observed a single time. The specimen sequenced was PBMCs or T cells enriched from blood (not recorded which). This sequence joins TRBV19 and TRBJ2-1, with TRBD2 as a possible D gene (5 bases). This sequence originates from a human donor in a cohort exposed to, infected with or recovered from COVID-19 (not recorded which). The donor label of this sample is uncertain. Written as DNA, the CDR3 is TGTGCCAGTAGTATAGAACTAGCCTACAATGAGCAGTTCTTC. The encoded protein is CASSIELAYNEQFF.